These 24 T cell receptor beta chains came from one sample sequenced in a study of cytomegalovirus exposure and HLA in healthy donors. Primers: 60 Vbeta forward and 13 Jbeta reverse. Sequencing used immunoSEQ multiplex PCR; TCRdb keeps in-frame clones, though not all of them. The data show roughly 76,000 clones, with roughly 85% seen just once and 2% to 2.5% held by the top ten. Input material: PBMCs. The receptors derive from a man aged 25-45 years in good health and CMV-seronegative.

This sequence joins TRBV9 and TRBJ2-5, with TRBD2 matching over 7 bases. V lost 3 bases and J lost 2; bases outside the gene matches: 10. The CDR3 runs 16 residues. From germline, CDR1 is SGDLS and CDR2 YYNGEE. The CDR3 coding sequence is TGTGCCAGCAGCGCTGGCGGAGTAGCGGGTCAAGAGACCCAGTACTTC. Translated, it gives CASSAGGVAGQETQYF.

The V and J genes are TRBV28 and TRBJ1-5, with D unresolved. The CDR3 has 14 amino acids. Germline CDR1 reads MDHEN; CDR2 reads SYDVKM. Trimming left V 3 bases short and J 1 base short, with 7 bases between. The CDR3 DNA sequence: TGTGCCAGCAGTTTGCGGGCAAGCAATCAGCCCCAGCATTTT. This codes for CASSLRASNQPQHF.

V and J are TRBV7-9 and TRBJ1-2, with a weak D call TRBD1 (5 bases). The germline CDR1 and CDR2 sequences are SEHNR and FQNEAQ (reference sequence). The CDR3 has 14 amino acids. Trimming took 1 base from V and 4 from J, leaving 10 bases between them. CDR3 residues: CASSLGTPSYGYTF. The DNA for the CDR3 is TGTGCCAGCAGCTTAGGGACACCTTCCTATGGCTACACCTTC.

The rearrangement joins TRBV27 to TRBJ2-5; D perhaps matches TRBD1 (5 bases). The CDR3 contains 16 residues. The V end was cut by 5 bases, the J end by 1 base, with 17 bases between. Germline V gene lookup returns CDR1 MNHEY and CDR2 SMNVEV (reference sequence). CDR3 DNA sequence: TGTGCCAGCAGTCAGAATTACCAGGGCCCCCAAGAGACCCAGTACTTC. Its translation is CASSQNYQGPQETQYF.

This clone was found once. The chain is built from TRBV4-3 and TRBJ2-1, with 10 bases identical to TRBD2. The CDR3 loop spans 17 amino acids. Trimming at V came to 3 bases and at J to 4 bases, leaving 9 bases not matched to a gene. CDR1 is LGHNA, CDR2 YSLEER, per germline. CDR3 bases: TGCGCCAGCAGCCACGGCCGGACTAGCGGAATATACAATGAGCAGTTCTTC. Protein product: CASSHGRTSGIYNEQFF.

This clone was counted between two and nine times. The J gene is TRBJ2-7, the V gene TRBV4-3, with 11 bases fitting TRBD2. Germline-derived CDR1 and CDR2 are LGHNA and YSLEER. With 4 bases clipped from V and 3 bases from J, the junction kept 8 bases outside the gene matches. The CDR3 contains 16 residues. The DNA for the CDR3 is TGCGCCAGCAGCCCCACCCTAGCGGGAGGAGGCTACGAGCAGTACTTC. It translates to CASSPTLAGGGYEQYF.

V gene TRBV5-1 combines with J gene TRBJ2-2; D is undetermined. Germline CDR1 and CDR2: SGHRS and YFSETQ. CDR3 length equals 19 residues. V shed 1 base and J shed 5 bases, with 24 bases lying between them. The CDR3, as DNA: TGCGCCAGCAGCTTGAGTCTAGTTCCCCACGGTGGAAGGACCGGGGAGCTGTTTTTT. Its translation is CASSLSLVPHGGRTGELFF. Together with reference TRBV5-1 and TRBJ2-2, the CDR3 gives the full variable domain: KAGVTQTPRYLIKTRGQQVTLSCSPISGHRSVSWYQQTPGQGLQFLFEYFSETQRNKGNFPGRFSGRQFSNSRSEMNVSTLELGDSALYLCASSLSLVPHGGRTGELFFGEGSRLTVL.

V usage is TRBV11-1 and J usage is TRBJ2-7, with 7 nucleotides matching TRBD1. V trimming: 1 base; J trimming: 2 bases; junction bases outside the gene matches: 2. Per the germline V gene, CDR1 is SGHAT and CDR2 is FQDESV (reference sequence). CDR3 size: 14 residues. Written as DNA, the CDR3 is TGTGCCAGCAGCTTAGACAGGGGTGCCTACGAGCAGTACTTC. Its protein product is CASSLDRGAYEQYF.

The J gene is TRBJ2-7, the V gene TRBV4-2, with TRBD2 as a possible D gene (6 bases). V shed 4 bases and J shed 5 bases, with 21 bases lying between them. Germline CDR1 reads LGHNA; CDR2 reads YNFKEQ. The CDR3 loop spans 16 amino acids. CDR3 protein: CASSPSLAAGSDEQYF. In nucleotides, the CDR3 is TGTGCCAGCAGCCCCTCCCTCGCAGCGGGTAGCGACGAGCAGTACTTC.

The chain has TRBV27 and TRBJ2-1, with TRBD2 identical over 12 bases. The germline V gene has CDR1 MNHEY and CDR2 SMNVEV (reference sequence). The junction had 3 bases not matched to a gene; V was cut back by 1 base and J by 2 bases. The CDR3 length is 17 residues. The DNA for the CDR3 is TGTGCCAGCAGTTTATGGACTAGCGGGGACCCCTACAATGAGCAGTTCTTC. Its translation: CASSLWTSGDPYNEQFF.

This clone was counted once. This rearrangement joins TRBV30 to TRBJ1-3; 7 bases fit TRBD1. Germline V gene data show CDR1 as GTSNPN and CDR2 as SVGIG (reference sequence). The V gene end was trimmed by 5 bases and the J gene end by 4 bases; junction bases not matched to a gene: 8. This CDR3 region has 14 residues. CDR3 nucleotide sequence: TGTGCCTGGGGGATACAGGGGTTCGGAAACACCATATATTTT. It specifies CAWGIQGFGNTIYF.

V and J are TRBV7-2 and TRBJ2-1; 7 bases are shared with TRBD1. The CDR3 sequence is 16 residues long. The V gene's germline CDR1 is SGHTA and CDR2 FQGNSA. Trimming removed 5 bases from V and 6 bases from J; junction bases left unmatched: 13. CDR3 nucleotides: TGTGCCAGCAGCCTAATAAGGGGACAGAGTCTCAATGAGCAGTTCTTC. As protein: CASSLIRGQSLNEQFF.

The count of this clone is one. This chain uses TRBV28 with TRBJ1-1; TRBD1 might be the D (5 bases). Germline CDR1 and CDR2: MDHEN and SYDVKM. V lost 4 bases, J lost 0 bases, and 15 bases lay in between. The CDR3 is 16 amino acids. As DNA, the CDR3 is TGTGCCAGCAGTTCCCGACAGATTGGATTGAACACTGAAGCTTTCTTT. Residues: CASSSRQIGLNTEAFF.

V usage is TRBV7-2 and J usage is TRBJ2-3, with TRBD2 matching 8 bases. The trim removed 3 bases at V and 3 bases at J, leaving 8 bases unmatched. The CDR3 has 16 amino acids. CDR1 is SGHTA and CDR2 is FQGNSA in the germline V gene. The chain's CDR3 is CASSFPPGGRTDTQYF. The CDR3 nucleotides read TGTGCCAGCAGCTTTCCCCCGGGAGGGAGAACAGATACGCAGTATTTT. Drawing the rest from reference TRBV7-2 and TRBJ2-3, the complete variable domain is GAGVSQSPSNKVTEKGKDVELRCDPISGHTALYWYRQSLGQGLEFLIYFQGNSAPDKSGLPSDRFSAERTGGSVSTLTIQRTQQEDSAVYLCASSFPPGGRTDTQYFGPGTRLTVL.

The chain employs TRBV4-2 and TRBJ1-3; 8 bases agree with TRBD1. V lost 2 bases to trimming and J lost 1 base; unmatched junction nucleotides: 4. Germline V gene sequence: CDR1 LGHNA, CDR2 YNFKEQ. This CDR3 spans 16 amino acids. The CDR3 is CASSQNRGFSGNTIYF. CDR3 nucleotides: TGTGCCAGCAGCCAAAACAGGGGGTTTTCTGGAAACACCATATATTTT.

V gene TRBV29-1 combines with J gene TRBJ1-2, with 9 positions matching TRBD1. CDR3 length: 16 amino acids. CDR1 is SQVTM, CDR2 ANQGSEA, per germline. V lost 5 bases and J lost 5; bases outside the gene matches: 15. CDR3 region: CSVTSRDRDRRYGYTF. The CDR3 DNA is TGCAGCGTTACGTCCCGGGACAGGGATAGAAGATATGGCTACACCTTC.

The CDR3 bases are TGTGCCTGGAGTGGGGGGACAGGCCCCTACGAGCAGTACTTC. As protein: CAWSGGTGPYEQYF. V usage is TRBV30 and J usage is TRBJ2-7; 8 nucleotides match TRBD1. Germline V gene sequence: CDR1 GTSNPN, CDR2 SVGIG (reference sequence). Trimming took 1 base from V and 2 from J; bases not matched to a gene: 4. This CDR3 region has 14 residues.

The chain employs TRBV18 and TRBJ2-3; D ambiguous. V lost 2 bases and J 2 bases, leaving 11 bases between the germline ends. Germline values: CDR1 KGHSH, CDR2 LQKENI. The CDR3 is made up of 15 amino acids. As DNA, the CDR3 is TGTGCCAGCTCACCAGAGATATCACTCACAGATACGCAGTATTTT. Translation gives CASSPEISLTDTQYF.

A single count supports this clone. V gene TRBV7-8 combines with J gene TRBJ1-5; a possible D gene is TRBD1 (6 bases). The CDR3 is made up of 17 amino acids. V shed 4 bases and J shed 3 bases, with 19 bases lying between them. Germline-derived CDR1 and CDR2 are SGHVS and FQNEAQ. In DNA form, the CDR3 reads TGTGCCAGCAGCTCAAGGGGGAAACGGGGATTCAATCAGCCCCAGCATTTT. Translating gives CASSSRGKRGFNQPQHF.

The rearrangement joins TRBV5-6 to TRBJ2-7; TRBD2 agrees at 7 bases. CDR3 length: 14 residues. V lost 4 bases to trimming and J lost 0 bases; unmatched junction nucleotides: 4. Germline V gene sequence: CDR1 SGHDT, CDR2 YYEEEE. The CDR3 spells CASSPGTNSYEQYF. The CDR3 DNA reads as TGTGCCAGCAGCCCCGGGACTAACTCCTACGAGCAGTACTTC.

This rearrangement joins TRBV5-1 to TRBJ1-1; D is ambiguous. This CDR3 is built from 13 residues. Trimming pared 0 bases from V and 12 bases from J, leaving 15 bases between. Germline V CDR1 and CDR2: SGHRS, YFSETQ. CDR3 coding DNA: TGCGCCAGCAGCTTGGGATCCGGGTGTGAGACTTTCTTT. It specifies CASSLGSGCETFF. Using reference TRBV5-1 and TRBJ1-1 for the parts outside the CDR3, the full variable domain is KAGVTQTPRYLIKTRGQQVTLSCSPISGHRSVSWYQQTPGQGLQFLFEYFSETQRNKGNFPGRFSGRQFSNSRSEMNVSTLELGDSALYLCASSLGSGCETFFGQGTRLTVV.

The chain combines TRBV27 with TRBJ1-1; 12 nucleotides agree with TRBD1. The trim removed 5 bases at V and 6 bases at J, leaving 4 bases unmatched. Germline V gene lookup returns CDR1 MNHEY and CDR2 SMNVEV (reference sequence). The CDR3 is 14 residues long. CDR3 sequence (DNA): TGTGCCAGCAGTAAGGGACAGGGGGCCTCTGAAGCTTTCTTT. Protein product: CASSKGQGASEAFF.

The chain is built from TRBV5-1 and TRBJ1-3; D not certain. Between the trimmed V and J ends, which lost 0 bases and 3 bases, there was a span of 4 bases. The germline V gene encodes CDR1 SGHRS and CDR2 YFSETQ. The CDR3 totals 13 residues. The CDR3: CASSLGGGNTIYF. CDR3 bases: TGCGCCAGCAGCTTGGGAGGTGGAAACACCATATATTTT.

The chain has TRBV5-4 and TRBJ2-2; weak D call: TRBD1 (5 bases). Trimming shortened V by 2 bases and J by 6 bases, and 11 bases separated the two germline ends. The V gene's germline CDR1 is SGHNT and CDR2 YYREEE (reference sequence). This CDR3 is built from 14 residues. Written as DNA, the CDR3 is TGTGCCAGCAGCTTAGGGGATCCAGCCGGGGAGCTGTTTTTT. It codes for CASSLGDPAGELFF.